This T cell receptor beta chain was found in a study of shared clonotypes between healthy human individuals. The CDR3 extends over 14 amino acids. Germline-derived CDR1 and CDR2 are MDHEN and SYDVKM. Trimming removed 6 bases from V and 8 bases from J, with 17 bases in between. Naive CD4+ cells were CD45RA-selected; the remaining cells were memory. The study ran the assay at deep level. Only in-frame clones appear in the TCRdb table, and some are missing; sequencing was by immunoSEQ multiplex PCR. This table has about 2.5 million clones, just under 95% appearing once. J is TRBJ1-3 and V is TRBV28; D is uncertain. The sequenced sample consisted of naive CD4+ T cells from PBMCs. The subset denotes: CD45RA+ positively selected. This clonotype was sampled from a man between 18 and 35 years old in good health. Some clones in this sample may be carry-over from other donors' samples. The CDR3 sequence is CASSQRRAGDTIYF. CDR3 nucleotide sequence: TGTGCCAGCAGCCAGAGGAGAGCTGGGGACACCATATATTTT.